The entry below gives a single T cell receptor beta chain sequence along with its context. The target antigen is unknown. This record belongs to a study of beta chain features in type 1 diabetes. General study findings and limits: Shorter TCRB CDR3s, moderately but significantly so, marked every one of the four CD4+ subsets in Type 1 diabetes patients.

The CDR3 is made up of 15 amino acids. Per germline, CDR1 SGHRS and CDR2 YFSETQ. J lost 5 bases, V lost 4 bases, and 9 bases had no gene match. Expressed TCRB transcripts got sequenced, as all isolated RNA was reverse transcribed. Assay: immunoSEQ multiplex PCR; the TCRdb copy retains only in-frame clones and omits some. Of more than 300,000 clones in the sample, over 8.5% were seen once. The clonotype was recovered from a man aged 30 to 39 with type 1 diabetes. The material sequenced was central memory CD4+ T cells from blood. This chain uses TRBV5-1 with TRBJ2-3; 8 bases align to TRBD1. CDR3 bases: TGCGCCAGCAGCCTTCGACAGGGGTCGCGAGATACGCAGTATTTT. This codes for CASSLRQGSRDTQYF.